Presented here are 5 T cell receptor beta chains from one specimen sequenced in a study of regulatory T cells in long-lasting Graves disease. iRepertoire HTBI primers and Arm-PCR of CDR3 regions built TCR beta libraries. TCRdb fed the multiplex PCR reads into MiXCR, producing one record per CDR3 protein. This sample has some 370,000 distinct CDR3 sequences, with about 20% found just once. Noted time point: persistent/refractory GD, antithyroid drugs over 5 years with positive TRAb. PBMC RNA was the source of the TCR library. The specimen comprised peripheral blood mononuclear cells (PBMCs), sampled when the disease was refractory, from a patient treated with antithyroid drugs. The receptors were gathered from a female donor with Graves disease.

This clonotype has a count of ten or more. The chain combines TRBV29-1 with TRBJ2-2, with D unresolved. Trimming removed 6 bases at V and 3 bases at J, with 8 bases between. Germline V gene lookup returns CDR1 SQVTM and CDR2 ANQGSEA. The CDR3 extends over 12 amino acids. This CDR3 reads CSVWLDTGELFF. In nucleotides, the CDR3 is TGCAGCGTATGGCTTGACACCGGGGAGCTGTTTTTT.

This clonotype was found many times. The chain has TRBV30 and TRBJ1-2, with TRBD1 as a possible D gene (6 bases). The CDR3 consists of 14 residues. CDR1 is GTSNPN, CDR2 SVGIG, per germline (reference sequence). V was clipped by 0 bases and J by 5 bases, with 13 bases between them. In DNA form, the CDR3 reads TGTGCCTGGAGTGTACAGATCGGGACATATGGCTACACCTTC. It codes for CAWSVQIGTYGYTF.

This clonotype occurred many times. This chain uses TRBV19 with TRBJ1-1; TRBD1 agrees at 9 bases. The CDR3 extends over 16 amino acids. Trimming at V came to 4 bases and at J to 0 bases, leaving 6 bases not matched to a gene. Germline lookup yields CDR1 LNHDA and CDR2 SQIVND (reference sequence). CDR3 coding DNA: TGTGCCAGTAGTACCGGGACAGGGCTCATGAACACTGAAGCTTTCTTT. Residues: CASSTGTGLMNTEAFF.

This clonotype was counted between two and nine times. V is TRBV12-3 or TRBV12-4 and J is TRBJ1-5; 9 bases fit TRBD1. V trimming: 4 bases; J trimming: 2 bases; junction bases outside the gene matches: 3. This CDR3 region has 15 residues. DNA of the CDR3: TGTGCCAGCAGTTCACAGGGGGCAGGCAATCAGCCCCAGCATTTT. Amino acid sequence: CASSSQGAGNQPQHF.

This clonotype was found many times. V and J are TRBV7-9 and TRBJ1-4; tentative D call: TRBD1 (6 bases). In germline, CDR1 is SEHNR, CDR2 FQNEAQ (reference sequence). The length of the CDR3 is 14 residues. V was pared by 2 bases and J by 2 bases, with 6 bases between. CDR3 bases: TGTGCCAGCAGCTTACAGGGGACTAATGAAAAACTGTTTTTT. Residues: CASSLQGTNEKLFF.